The clone carrying this TCR beta chain was found once. The antigen is not known. This sample was included in a study of cytomegalovirus exposure and HLA in healthy donors. General study findings and limits: Association of a missense DCLRE1C variant with TCR beta V- and J-gene trimming was reported in a later analysis.

It was with 60 Vbeta and 13 Jbeta primers that the PCR ran. Profiling relied on immunoSEQ multiplex PCR, and the TCRdb table lists in-frame clones only, not all of them. The sample holds some 200,000 clones; approximately 80% are singletons and the top ten take 2.5% to 3.5%. Germline CDR1 SGHRS, CDR2 YFSETQ. Trimming cost V 1 base and J 4 bases, with 8 bases left between them. The CDR3 sequence is 13 residues long. The chain joins TRBV5-1 to TRBJ1-2; maybe TRBD1 (6 bases). The sequenced material came from PBMCs. The clonotype comes from a woman aged 25 to 45 in good health and CMV-seronegative. This chain's CDR3 is CASSLRRGYGYTF. The CDR3 DNA reads TGCGCCAGCAGCTTGCGCAGGGGCTATGGCTACACCTTC.